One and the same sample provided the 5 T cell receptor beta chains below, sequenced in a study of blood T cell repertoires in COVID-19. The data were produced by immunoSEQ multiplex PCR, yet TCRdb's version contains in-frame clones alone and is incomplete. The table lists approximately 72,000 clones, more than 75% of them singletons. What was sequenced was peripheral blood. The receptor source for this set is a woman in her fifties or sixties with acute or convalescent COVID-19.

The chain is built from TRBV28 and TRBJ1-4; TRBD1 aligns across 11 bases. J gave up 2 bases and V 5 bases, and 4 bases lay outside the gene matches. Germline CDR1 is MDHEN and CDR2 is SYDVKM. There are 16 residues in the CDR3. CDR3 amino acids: CASSRTGGPTNEKLFF. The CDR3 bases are TGTGCCAGCAGTCGGACAGGGGGCCCCACTAATGAAAAACTGTTTTTT.

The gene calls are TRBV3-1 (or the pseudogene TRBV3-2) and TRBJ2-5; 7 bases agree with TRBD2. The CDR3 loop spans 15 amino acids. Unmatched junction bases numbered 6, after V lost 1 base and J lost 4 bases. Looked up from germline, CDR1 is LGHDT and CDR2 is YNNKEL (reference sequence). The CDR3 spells CASSQVGGYRETQYF. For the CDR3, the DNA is TGTGCCAGCAGCCAAGTGGGGGGGTATAGAGAGACCCAGTACTTC.

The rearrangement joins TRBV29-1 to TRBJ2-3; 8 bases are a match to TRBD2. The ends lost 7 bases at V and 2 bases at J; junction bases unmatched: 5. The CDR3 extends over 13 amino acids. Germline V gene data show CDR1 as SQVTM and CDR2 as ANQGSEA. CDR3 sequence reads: CSGSRGDTDTQYF. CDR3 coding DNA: TGCAGCGGATCGCGGGGGGACACAGATACGCAGTATTTT.

The CDR3 here is CATSDWEQGADEAFF. CDR3 coding DNA: TGTGCCACCAGTGATTGGGAACAGGGGGCAGACGAAGCTTTCTTT. V gene TRBV24-1 combines with J gene TRBJ1-1; 9 positions match TRBD1. Looked up from germline, CDR1 is KGHDR and CDR2 is SFDVKD. Trimming removed 2 bases from V and 8 bases from J; junction bases left unmatched: 8. This CDR3 is 15 amino acids long.

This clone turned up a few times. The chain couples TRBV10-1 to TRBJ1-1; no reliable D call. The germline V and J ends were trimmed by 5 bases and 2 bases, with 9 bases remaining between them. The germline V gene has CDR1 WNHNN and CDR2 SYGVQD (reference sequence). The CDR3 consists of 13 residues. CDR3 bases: TGCGCCAGCAGTTTGACTGCTAACACTGAAGCTTTCTTT. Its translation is CASSLTANTEAFF.